This entry lists 16 T cell receptor beta chains sequenced from one sample in a study of molecular identifiers for immune sequencing clone quantification. TCRdb fed the PCR reads into MiXCR, producing one record per CDR3 protein. The table has around 470,000 distinct CDR3 sequences, roughly 25% seen once. Material: naive CD8+ T cells from blood, with Jurkat cell RNA spiked in. Subset denoted: FACS-sorted CD8+CD4-CCR7+CD45RA+ naive T cells. All receptors come from a human donor in good health. Some libraries in this study had Jurkat cell RNA spiked in.

This clonotype was seen a handful of times. The genes are TRBV4-1 and TRBJ1-2, with no clear D. Germline CDR1 reads MGHRA; CDR2 reads YSYEKL. The V and J ends lost 0 bases and 4 bases respectively, with 15 bases between them. The CDR3 totals 16 residues. CDR3 DNA sequence: TGCGCCAGCAGCCAAGAGGGTCAAGGCGGATTCTATGGCTACACCTTC. Translation: CASSQEGQGGFYGYTF.

Comment on this clonotype: This may arise from a read error, as a much more abundant clone is one base away. The gene calls are TRBV27 and TRBJ1-1, with a tentative D call TRBD1 (6 bases). Trimming shortened V by 6 bases and J by 4 bases, and 12 bases separated the two germline ends. The V gene's germline CDR1 is MNHEY and CDR2 SMNVEV (reference sequence). This CDR3 is built from 13 residues. CDR3 nucleotide sequence: TGTGCCAGCAGCTCACCAGGGGTCACTGAAGCTTTCTTT. Amino acid sequence: CASSSPGVTEAFF.

This clonotype was counted many times. The V gene is TRBV5-1, the J gene TRBJ1-1; 9 nucleotides align to TRBD1. V shed 4 bases and J 4 bases; nucleotides not matched to a gene: 5. The CDR3 sequence is 14 residues long. Germline CDR1 reads SGHRS; CDR2 reads YFSETQ. The CDR3 protein is CASSGGQGITEAFF. The CDR3 nucleotides are TGCGCCAGCAGCGGAGGACAGGGGATCACTGAAGCTTTCTTT.

This clonotype was recorded many times. The chain combines TRBV6-2 or TRBV6-3 with TRBJ1-1, with TRBD1 as a possible D gene (6 bases). Trimming left V 6 bases short and J 0 bases short, with 17 bases between. CDR1 is MNHEY, CDR2 SVGEGT, per germline. This CDR3 spans 16 amino acids. The CDR3, as DNA: TGTGCCAGCAGGAACACTCCTGGGGGGCTGAACACTGAAGCTTTCTTT. Translated: CASRNTPGGLNTEAFF.

Notes on this clonotype: Because it lacks the conserved phenylalanine or tryptophan at the end, this CDR3 is likely a read error. J is TRBJ2-5 and V is TRBV20-1; D perhaps matches TRBD2 (7 bases). CDR1 and CDR2 from the germline V gene are DFQATT and SNEGSKA (reference sequence). The ends were cut back, 0 bases at V and 4 bases at J, with 12 bases in the middle. The CDR3 runs 14 residues. The CDR3 is CSARDRGGPETQYL. As DNA, the CDR3 is TGCAGTGCTAGAGATAGGGGGGGGCCAGAGACCCAGTACTTA.

The chain combines TRBV19 with TRBJ2-5; tentatively, D is TRBD1 (6 bases). The CDR3 runs 12 residues. Trimming took 2 bases from V and 5 from J, leaving 6 bases between them. Germline loops: CDR1 LNHDA, CDR2 SQIVND (reference sequence). CDR3 in DNA: TGTGCCAGTAGTATAACAGGGGAGACCCAGTACTTC. This sequence encodes CASSITGETQYF.

Concerning this clonotype itself: At one boundary the junction diverges from the germline segment, which might be a read error. J is TRBJ2-1 and V is TRBV4-3; D unclear. This CDR3 is 19 amino acids long. Germline V gives CDR1 LGHNA, CDR2 YSLEER. CDR3 in amino acids: CPSSQDLRSYNQVYNEQFF. CDR3 DNA sequence: TGCCCCAGCAGCCAAGATCTCAGGTCCTACAACCAAGTCTACAATGAGCAGTTCTTC.

This clonotype occurred many times. The chain employs TRBV28 and TRBJ1-1; 7 bases are shared with TRBD1. Germline V gives CDR1 MDHEN, CDR2 SYDVKM. The CDR3 extends over 13 amino acids. J gave up 1 base and V 6 bases, and 2 bases lay outside the gene matches. CDR3 in amino acids: CASRYRGNTEAFF. CDR3 nucleotide sequence: TGTGCCAGCAGGTACAGGGGGAACACTGAAGCTTTCTTT.

Of note for this clonotype: It may be a read error: a sequence one base away is much more abundant. CDR3 DNA sequence: TGTGCCAGCAGATCAGCGGGTTTGAACTCTGAAGCTTTCTTT. Protein: CASRSAGLNSEAFF. The V and J genes are TRBV12-3 or TRBV12-4 and TRBJ1-1, with unresolved D. The CDR3 is made up of 14 amino acids.

Worth noting for this clonotype: It may be a read error: a sequence one base away is much more abundant. CDR3 DNA: TGTGCCAGCAGCTTAGCGGGGGGCCACGAGCAGTACTTC. Residues: CASSLAGGHEQYF. The V call is TRBV11-2, the J call TRBJ2-7; tentatively, D is TRBD2 (7 bases). V gave up 1 base and J gave up 5 bases, with 9 bases separating them. The germline V gene has CDR1 SGHAT and CDR2 FQNNGV. CDR3 length equals 13 residues.

This clonotype was seen many times. The chain uses TRBV6-2 or TRBV6-3 and TRBJ2-2; weak D call: TRBD2 (5 bases). With 7 bases removed from V and 3 bases from J, the gap between germline ends came to 15 bases. The CDR3 spans 15 residues. Germline loops: CDR1 MNHEY, CDR2 SVGEGT. CDR3 protein: CASISDYYYTGELFF. CDR3 in DNA: TGTGCCAGCATCTCTGACTACTACTACACCGGGGAGCTGTTTTTT.

The V gene is TRBV20-1, the J gene TRBJ1-3; 7 bases are a match to TRBD1. J was trimmed by 3 bases and V by 0 bases; bases with no gene match: 5. CDR3 size: 15 residues. Germline V gene sequence: CDR1 DFQATT, CDR2 SNEGSKA (reference sequence). CDR3 sequence (DNA): TGCAGTGCTAGAGACTACCGGGACAGTGGAAACACCATATATTTT. Translation: CSARDYRDSGNTIYF.

This clonotype turned up a few times. CDR3 amino acids: CASSEGQGIAHEQYF. CDR3 nucleotide sequence: TGTGCCAGTAGCGAAGGACAGGGAATTGCCCACGAGCAGTACTTC. V and J are TRBV19 and TRBJ2-7; 8 bases fit TRBD1. J was trimmed by 5 bases and V by 6 bases; bases with no gene match: 12. Germline values: CDR1 LNHDA, CDR2 SQIVND (reference sequence). This CDR3 region has 15 residues.

The chain links TRBV27 to TRBJ2-7; D call uncertain. Per the germline V gene, CDR1 is MNHEY and CDR2 is SMNVEV (reference sequence). Between the trimmed V and J ends, which lost 3 bases and 7 bases, there was a span of 13 bases. CDR3 length: 13 residues. In nucleotides, the CDR3 is TGTGCCAGCAGTTTGGGCGACTGGCGAGAGCAGTACTTC. Translation gives CASSLGDWREQYF.

This clonotype was seen only a few times. CDR3 protein: CASSYRGDEAFF. CDR3 DNA sequence: TGTGCCAGCAGTTATAGGGGGGATGAAGCTTTCTTT. The V gene is TRBV6-5, the J gene TRBJ1-1; D is possibly TRBD1 (6 bases). CDR3 length: 12 residues. The V and J ends lost 3 bases and 7 bases respectively, with 9 bases between them. Germline CDR1 MNHEY, CDR2 SVGAGI.

This clonotype was picked up many times. V gene TRBV7-9 combines with J gene TRBJ2-7; either TRBD1 or TRBD2 may supply D (6 bases each). In germline, CDR1 is SEHNR, CDR2 FQNEAQ (reference sequence). The germline V and J ends were trimmed by 5 bases and 4 bases, with 12 bases remaining between them. CDR3 size: 13 residues. The CDR3 spells CASSAPGAYEQYF. In nucleotides, the CDR3 is TGTGCCAGCAGCGCACCGGGGGCTTACGAGCAGTACTTC.